The present TCR beta chain was sequenced within a study of T cells in Graves' hyperthyroidism and ophthalmopathy. Study-wide context: Before any treatment, at initial diagnosis, peripheral blood was collected.

Trimming shortened V by 6 bases and J by 9 bases, and 15 bases separated the two germline ends. The CDR3 is 13 amino acids. This clonotype was found a few times. Patients aged 18 to 65 had newly diagnosed hyperthyroidism lasting under 2 months. RNA transcripts served as the template for amplifying TCR beta CDR3 regions. First-round RT-PCR of the TCR CDR3 relied on the HTBI primer set. TCRdb re-derived calls from the multiplex PCR reads in MiXCR, one entry per CDR3 protein. The sample contains fewer than 900,000 distinct CDR3 sequences, about 19% of which appear only once. Sequencing was done on a sample of blood. This TCR was recovered from a woman between 45 and 65 years old with Graves' hyperthyroidism that later progressed to Graves' ophthalmopathy. The chain is built from TRBV12-3 or TRBV12-4 and TRBJ2-1; no definite D call. CDR3 DNA sequence: TGTGCCAGCAGCCTCGGAACAGAAGGTGAGCAGTTCTTC. This encodes CASSLGTEGEQFF.